This T cell receptor (beta chain) was captured by sequencing in a study of cytomegalovirus exposure and HLA in healthy donors. CDR1 and CDR2 from the germline V gene are MNHEY and SMNVEV (reference sequence). Trimming stripped 5 bases from V and 0 bases from J, with 19 bases between. This CDR3 comprises 17 residues. The PCR ran on 60 Vbeta and 13 Jbeta primers. Some clones are missing from TCRdb's copy, which holds only in-frame ones; the method was immunoSEQ multiplex PCR. The table includes under 200,000 clones, about 71% detected once. The rearrangement uses TRBV27 and TRBJ1-2; D gene uncertain. This sequence originates from a woman in her 30s in good health and CMV-seronegative. The sample comprised PBMCs. Written as DNA, the CDR3 is TGTGCCAGCAGTACCGTCCGCTCGACACGTTCTAACTATGGCTACACCTTC. The encoded protein is CASSTVRSTRSNYGYTF.